This TCR beta chain was observed in a study of shared clonotypes between healthy human individuals. Libraries were prepared by immunoSEQ multiplex PCR; TCRdb keeps only in-frame clonotypes and omits some of them. The sample includes under 1,100,000 clones, more than 75% of them seen just once. Source material: memory CD4+ T cells from PBMCs. Sample subset: CD45RA-negative fraction. This TCR derives from a man aged 18 to 30 in good health. Some clones in this sample may be carry-over from other donors' samples.

The CDR3 sequence: CASSDGLADNTGELFF. In DNA form, the CDR3 reads TGTGCCAGTAGTGACGGACTAGCGGATAACACCGGGGAGCTGTTTTTT. The V and J genes are TRBV19 and TRBJ2-2; 10 nucleotides agree with TRBD2. The V segment lost 5 bases and the J segment 2 bases; nucleotides outside the gene matches: 5. Germline lookup yields CDR1 LNHDA and CDR2 SQIVND (reference sequence). This CDR3 is 16 amino acids long.